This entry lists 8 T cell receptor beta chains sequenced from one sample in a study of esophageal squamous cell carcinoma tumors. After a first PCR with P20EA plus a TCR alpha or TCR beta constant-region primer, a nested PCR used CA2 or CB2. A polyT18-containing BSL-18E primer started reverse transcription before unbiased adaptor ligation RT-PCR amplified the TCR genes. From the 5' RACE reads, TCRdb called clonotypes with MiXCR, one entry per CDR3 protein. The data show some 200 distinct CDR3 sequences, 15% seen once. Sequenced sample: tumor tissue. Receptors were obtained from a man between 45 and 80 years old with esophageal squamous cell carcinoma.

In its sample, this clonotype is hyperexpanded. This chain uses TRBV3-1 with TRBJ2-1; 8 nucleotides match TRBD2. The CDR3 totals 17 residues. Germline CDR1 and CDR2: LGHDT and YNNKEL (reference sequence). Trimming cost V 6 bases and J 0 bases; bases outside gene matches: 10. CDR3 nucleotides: TGTGCCAGCAGGCTGGGGCTAGCGGGTAACTCCTACAATGAGCAGTTCTTC. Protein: CASRLGLAGNSYNEQFF.

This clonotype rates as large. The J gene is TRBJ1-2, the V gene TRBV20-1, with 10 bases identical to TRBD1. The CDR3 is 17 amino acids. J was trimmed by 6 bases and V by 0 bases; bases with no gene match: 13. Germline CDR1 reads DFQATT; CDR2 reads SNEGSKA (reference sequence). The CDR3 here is CSARDPPDRGRVNGYTF. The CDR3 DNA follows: TGCAGTGCTAGAGATCCCCCGGACAGGGGGAGAGTGAATGGCTACACCTTC.

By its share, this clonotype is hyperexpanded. The CDR3 loop reads CASRTGAVDTQYF. The CDR3 region has the DNA TGTGCCAGCAGGACGGGAGCGGTAGATACGCAGTATTTT. This rearrangement joins TRBV27 to TRBJ2-3; a weak D match, TRBD2 (6 bases). Deletions cut 6 bases from V and 5 bases from J, with 12 bases between. The CDR3 sequence is 13 residues long. Per germline, CDR1 MNHEY and CDR2 SMNVEV (reference sequence).

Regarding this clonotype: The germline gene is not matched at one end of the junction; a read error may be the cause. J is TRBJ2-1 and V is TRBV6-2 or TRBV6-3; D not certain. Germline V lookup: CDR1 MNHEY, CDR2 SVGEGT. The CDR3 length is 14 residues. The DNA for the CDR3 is TGTGCCAGCAGCGGAACCGGCCGACTTTACAATGAGCAATTC. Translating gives CASSGTGRLYNEQF.

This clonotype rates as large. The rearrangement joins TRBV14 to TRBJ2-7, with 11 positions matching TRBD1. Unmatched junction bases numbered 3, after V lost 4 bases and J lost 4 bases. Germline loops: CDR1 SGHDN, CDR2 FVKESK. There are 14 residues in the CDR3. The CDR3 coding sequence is TGTGCCAGCAGCCGGCGGGACAGGGGGTACGAGCAGTACTTC. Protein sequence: CASSRRDRGYEQYF.

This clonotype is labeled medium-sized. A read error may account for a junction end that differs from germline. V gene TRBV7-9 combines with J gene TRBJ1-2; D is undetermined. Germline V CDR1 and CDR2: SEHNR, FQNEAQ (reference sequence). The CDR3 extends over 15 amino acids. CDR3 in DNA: TGTGCCAGCAGCCCGCCTCGGCTTACTAACTATGGCGACACCTTC. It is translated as CASSPPRLTNYGDTF.

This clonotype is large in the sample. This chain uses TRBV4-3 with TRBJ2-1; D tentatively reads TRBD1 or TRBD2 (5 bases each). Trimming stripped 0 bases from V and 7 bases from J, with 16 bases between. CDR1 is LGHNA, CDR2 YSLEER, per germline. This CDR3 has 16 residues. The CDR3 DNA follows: TGCGCCAGCAGCCAAGAGGACATCGAAACGGGGAATGAGCAGTTCTTC. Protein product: CASSQEDIETGNEQFF.

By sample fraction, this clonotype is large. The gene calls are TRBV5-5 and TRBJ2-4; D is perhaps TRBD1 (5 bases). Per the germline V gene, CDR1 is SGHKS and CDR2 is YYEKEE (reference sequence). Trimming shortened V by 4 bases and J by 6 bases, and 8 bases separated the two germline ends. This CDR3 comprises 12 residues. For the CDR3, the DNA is TGTGCCAGCAGCGTTCAGGGAAACATTCAGTACTTC. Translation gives CASSVQGNIQYF.